The source of this T cell receptor (beta chain) is a study of blood T cell repertoires in COVID-19. Looking at the study overall: From T cells, B-cell-depleted T cells, or PBMCs came the material, which was cDNA or gDNA.

CDR3 length: 16 amino acids. CDR1 is LGHNA, CDR2 YNFKEQ, per germline. V trimming: 2 bases; J trimming: 5 bases; junction bases outside the gene matches: 9. Repertoires were generated with immunoSEQ multiplex PCR, while TCRdb's copy carries only in-frame clones and drops some. The repertoire holds around 67,000 clones, with approximately 86% as singletons. The gene calls are TRBV4-2 and TRBJ2-3, with 8 bases lining up with TRBD2. The source is an elderly woman with active or convalescent COVID-19. The sample consisted of peripheral blood. The CDR3 protein is CASSQFAGGNQDTQYF. CDR3 sequence (DNA): TGTGCCAGCAGCCAATTCGCGGGAGGCAACCAAGATACGCAGTATTTT.